The present T cell receptor beta chain was sequenced within a study of cytomegalovirus exposure and HLA in healthy donors. Across the study: In a later analysis, it was reported that the roughly 130 validation repertoires had been produced on the same platform as the 670 or so repertoires belonging to the first cohort. Study-level points and caveats: Among TCR beta chains, those listed as cytomegalovirus-associated numbered over 150. A later analysis found first-cohort TCR clusters tended to co-occur in the 90 to 150 validation repertoires.

Sequencing used immunoSEQ multiplex PCR; TCRdb keeps in-frame clones, though not all of them. The profile shows around 350,000 clones, 86% of them singletons. Details on this clone: Its antigen remains unknown.

Germline assignment: CDR1 MGHRA and CDR2 YSYEKL. CDR3 length equals 17 residues. V dropped 0 bases and J dropped 5 bases, with 20 bases sitting between them. The chain is built from TRBV4-1 and TRBJ2-7, with TRBD2 as a possible D gene (5 bases). The receptor was isolated from a woman aged 18-35 years in good health and CMV-seronegative. The sequenced sample was PBMCs. The CDR3 loop reads CASSQDKWEKRLHEQYF. CDR3 nucleotide sequence: TGCGCCAGCAGCCAAGATAAGTGGGAGAAAAGGTTGCACGAGCAGTACTTC.